This passage covers 14 T cell receptor beta chains from one sample sequenced in a study of response to subunit inactivated influenza vaccine. TCRdb re-called the RT-PCR reads with MiXCR, one entry per CDR3 protein. The sample includes approximately 520,000 distinct CDR3 sequences, more than 15% of them seen just once. The sample consisted of CD4+ T cells sorted from PBMCs, taken less than 30 months after vaccination. The receptors stem from a man aged 50 to 69 who received an inactivated influenza vaccine.

The chain carries TRBV12-3 or TRBV12-4 and TRBJ2-7; perhaps D is TRBD1 or TRBD2 (5 bases each). The V gene lost 7 bases and the J gene lost 5 bases, with 12 bases spanning the gap. CDR3 length equals 12 residues. The CDR3 coding sequence is TGTGCCAGCACCCGGGGCACCCACGAGCAGTACTTC. Translating it yields CASTRGTHEQYF.

To note about this clonotype: Its ends do not fully match the called genes, so a read error is possible. The V gene is TRBV20-1, the J gene TRBJ2-5; perhaps D is TRBD1 or TRBD2 (5 bases each). This CDR3 is 15 amino acids long. Germline V lookup: CDR1 DFQATT, CDR2 SNEGSKA (reference sequence). The CDR3 spells CSAREMGTGQETQYF. The CDR3 bases are TGCAGTGCTCGAGAGATGGGGACGGGCCAAGAGACCCAGTACTTC.

This clonotype was seen a handful of times. The chain links TRBV7-9 to TRBJ2-7; TRBD1 is a possible D gene (8 bases). Germline V gene lookup returns CDR1 SEHNR and CDR2 FQNEAQ (reference sequence). This CDR3 comprises 17 residues. The V and J ends lost 5 bases and 3 bases respectively, with 23 bases between them. The CDR3 sequence: CASSPGTGVTSDYEQYF. CDR3 in DNA: TGTGCCAGCAGCCCGGGGACAGGTGTTACTAGCGACTACGAGCAGTACTTC.

This clonotype was seen ten or more times. V and J are TRBV10-3 and TRBJ2-1; 8 bases are a match to TRBD1. V lost 4 bases and J lost 9; bases outside the gene matches: 2. Germline V gene lookup returns CDR1 ENHRY and CDR2 SYGVKD. This CDR3 is 12 amino acids long. The CDR3 DNA reads as TGTGCCATCAGTGCACAGGGGGTTGAGCAGTTCTTC. The encoded protein is CAISAQGVEQFF.

This clonotype was found a few times. The chain uses TRBV29-1 and TRBJ2-6; 8 bases agree with TRBD1. Trimming removed 6 bases from V and 2 bases from J; junction bases left unmatched: 6. Germline CDR1 and CDR2: SQVTM and ANQGSEA. The CDR3 spans 15 residues. CDR3 in DNA: TGCAGCGTCCTGGACAGGGCCGCTGGGGCCAACGTCCTGACTTTC. It specifies CSVLDRAAGANVLTF.

This clonotype has more than one count but fewer than ten. In nucleotides, the CDR3 is TGCAGCGTCGGGACTGGTGGGCAGTTCTTC. Its translation is CSVGTGGQFF. The J gene is TRBJ2-1, the V gene TRBV29-1; D perhaps matches TRBD2 (6 bases). The germline V and J ends were trimmed by 6 bases and 12 bases, with 12 bases remaining between them. The CDR3 spans 10 residues. Looked up from germline, CDR1 is SQVTM and CDR2 is ANQGSEA.

The chain recombines TRBV18 with TRBJ2-6, with D perhaps TRBD1 (6 bases). The CDR3 sequence is 17 residues long. CDR1 KGHSH and CDR2 LQKENI come from the germline V gene. V was pared by 2 bases and J by 0 bases, with 11 bases between. The CDR3, as DNA: TGTGCCAGCTCACCAGGCAGGGGAAGCTCTGGGGCCAACGTCCTGACTTTC. Protein sequence: CASSPGRGSSGANVLTF.

This clonotype was found a few times. The CDR3 sequence is CASSSDRADTQYF. Here the CDR3 DNA reads TGTGCCAGCAGCTCGGACAGGGCTGATACGCAGTATTTT. The chain uses TRBV7-2 and TRBJ2-3, with 8 bases fitting TRBD1. The CDR3 is 13 residues long. V gave up 4 bases and J gave up 6 bases; unmatched junction bases: 3. Germline V gives CDR1 SGHTA, CDR2 FQGNSA. Supplemented by reference TRBV7-2 and TRBJ2-3, the full variable domain reads GAGVSQSPSNKVTEKGKDVELRCDPISGHTALYWYRQSLGQGLEFLIYFQGNSAPDKSGLPSDRFSAERTGGSVSTLTIQRTQQEDSAVYLCASSSDRADTQYFGPGTRLTVL.

The chain has TRBV5-6 and TRBJ1-1, with D perhaps TRBD1 (5 bases). The CDR3 consists of 15 residues. Trimming removed 4 bases from V and 5 bases from J, with 18 bases in between. CDR1 is SGHDT and CDR2 is YYEEEE in the germline V gene. As DNA, the CDR3 is TGTGCCAGCAGCCCCTACCAGGGTGGAGGGACTGAAGCTTTCTTT. Translating gives CASSPYQGGGTEAFF.

The chain couples TRBV3-1 to TRBJ1-6; a possible D gene is TRBD1 (5 bases). Germline V gene sequence: CDR1 LGHDT, CDR2 YNNKEL (reference sequence). The length of the CDR3 is 16 residues. Trimming removed 2 bases at V and 9 bases at J, with 17 bases between. As DNA, the CDR3 is TGTGCCAGCAGCCAAAGTCCTGGACCCGGGGGTTCACCCCTCCACTTT. This encodes CASSQSPGPGGSPLHF. The whole variable domain, filled in from reference TRBV3-1 and TRBJ1-6, reads DTAVSQTPKYLVTQMGNDKSIKCEQNLGHDTMYWYKQDSKKFLKIMFSYNNKELIINETVPNRFSPKSPDKAHLNLHINSLELGDSAVYFCASSQSPGPGGSPLHFGNGTRLTVT.

This chain uses TRBV7-2 with TRBJ2-3; 9 nucleotides line up with TRBD2. From germline, CDR1 is SGHTA and CDR2 FQGNSA. The CDR3 loop spans 15 amino acids. The V gene end was trimmed by 5 bases and the J gene end by 5 bases; junction bases not matched to a gene: 8. CDR3 bases: TGTGCCAGCAGCAAACCAGCGGGAGGCGGAGATACGCAGTATTTT. Its protein product is CASSKPAGGGDTQYF.

This rearrangement joins TRBV28 to TRBJ1-6, with D perhaps TRBD1 (5 bases). V was cut by 4 bases and J by 6 bases, with 13 bases left in between. The germline V gene encodes CDR1 MDHEN and CDR2 SYDVKM. CDR3 size: 15 residues. DNA of the CDR3: TGTGCCAGCAGTTCTGTGGGACGGGTTAATTCACCCCTCCACTTT. Its translation: CASSSVGRVNSPLHF.

The CDR3, as DNA: TGCGCCAGCAGCGAACAGGGGGCGTACACTGAAGCTTTCTTT. Translation gives CASSEQGAYTEAFF. The rearrangement links TRBV5-1 to TRBJ1-1, with 9 bases that match TRBD1. The J segment lost 3 bases and the V segment lost 4 bases, leaving 4 bases of the junction unmatched. This CDR3 comprises 14 residues. Germline assignment: CDR1 SGHRS and CDR2 YFSETQ.

The CDR3 coding sequence is TGTGCCAGCAGTGAAACGGGACGGTTTAGAAATGAGCAGTTCTTC. It specifies CASSETGRFRNEQFF. This rearrangement joins TRBV25-1 to TRBJ2-1; D is tentatively TRBD1 or TRBD2 (5 bases each). Trimming removed 2 bases from V and 7 bases from J, with 15 bases in between. The CDR3 has 15 residues. Germline loops: CDR1 MGHDK, CDR2 SYGVNS.